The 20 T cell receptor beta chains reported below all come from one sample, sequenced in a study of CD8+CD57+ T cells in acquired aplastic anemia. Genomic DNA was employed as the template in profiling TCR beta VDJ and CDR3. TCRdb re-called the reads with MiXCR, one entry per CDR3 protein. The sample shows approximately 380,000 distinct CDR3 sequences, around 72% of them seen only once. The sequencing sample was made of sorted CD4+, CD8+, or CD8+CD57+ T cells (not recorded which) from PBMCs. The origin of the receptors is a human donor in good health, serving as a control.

The DNA for the CDR3 is TGTGCCAGCAGCTTAACGAAGCGGGGGTACTACAATGAGCAGTTCTTC. It codes for CASSLTKRGYYNEQFF. The chain combines TRBV7-3 with TRBJ2-1; TRBD2 aligns across 8 bases. Germline trimming cut 0 bases from V and 3 bases from J; bases unmatched to any gene: 4. This CDR3 is 16 amino acids long. Germline CDR1 reads SGHTA; CDR2 reads FQGTGA.

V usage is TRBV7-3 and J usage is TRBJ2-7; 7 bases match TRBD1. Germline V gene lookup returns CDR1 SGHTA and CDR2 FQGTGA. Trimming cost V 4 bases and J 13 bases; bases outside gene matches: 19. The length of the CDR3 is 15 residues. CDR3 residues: CASSSRQGTDTQYYF. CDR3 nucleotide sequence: TGTGCCAGCAGCTCTCGACAGGGCACAGATACGCAGTATTACTTC. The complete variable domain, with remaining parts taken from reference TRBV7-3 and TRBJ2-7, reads GAGVSQTPSNKVTEKGKYVELRCDPISGHTALYWYRQSLGQGPEFLIYFQGTGAADDSGLPNDRFFAVRPEGSVSTLKIQRTERGDSAVYLCASSSRQGTDTQYYFGPGTRLTVT.

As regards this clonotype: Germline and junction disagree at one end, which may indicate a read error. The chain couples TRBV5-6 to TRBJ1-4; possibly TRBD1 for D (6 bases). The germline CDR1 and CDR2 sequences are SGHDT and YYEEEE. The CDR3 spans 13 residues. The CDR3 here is CASSLHRDGEKLF. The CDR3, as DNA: TGTGCCAGCAGCTTGCACAGGGATGGTGAAAAACTGTTT.

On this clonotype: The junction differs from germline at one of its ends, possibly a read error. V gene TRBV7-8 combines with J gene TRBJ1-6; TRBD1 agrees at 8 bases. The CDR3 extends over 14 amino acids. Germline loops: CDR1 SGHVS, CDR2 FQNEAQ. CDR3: CASAPRTGRNYVYF. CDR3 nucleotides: TGTGCCAGCGCCCCAAGGACAGGGCGTAACTATGTCTACTTT.

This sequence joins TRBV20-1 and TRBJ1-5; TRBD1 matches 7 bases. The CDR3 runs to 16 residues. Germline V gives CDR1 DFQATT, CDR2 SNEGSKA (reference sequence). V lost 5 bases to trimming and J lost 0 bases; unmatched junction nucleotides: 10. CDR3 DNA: TGCAGTGCTGACTTACAGGGGACTCCTAGCAATCAGCCCCAGCATTTT. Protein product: CSADLQGTPSNQPQHF.

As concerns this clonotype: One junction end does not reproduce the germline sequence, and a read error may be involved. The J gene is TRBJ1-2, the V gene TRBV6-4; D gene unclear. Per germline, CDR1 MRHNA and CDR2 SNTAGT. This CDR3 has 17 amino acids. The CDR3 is CASSYSRFGSTNYGYTF. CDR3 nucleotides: TGTGCCAGCAGTTACTCGAGATTTGGGAGCACTAACTATGGCTACACCTTC.

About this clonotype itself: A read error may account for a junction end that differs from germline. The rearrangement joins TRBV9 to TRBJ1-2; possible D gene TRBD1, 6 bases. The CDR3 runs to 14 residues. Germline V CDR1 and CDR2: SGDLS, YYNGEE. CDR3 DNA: TGTGCCAGCAGCGCCCAGACAGGAGACACCATATATTCCTTC. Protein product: CASSAQTGDTIYSF.

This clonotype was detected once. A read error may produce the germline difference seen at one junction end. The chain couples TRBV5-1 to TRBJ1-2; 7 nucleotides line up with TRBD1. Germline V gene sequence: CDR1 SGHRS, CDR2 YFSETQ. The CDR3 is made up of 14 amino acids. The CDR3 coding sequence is TGTGCCAGCAGTGAGACAGGGACTAACTGTGGCTACACCTTC. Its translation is CASSETGTNCGYTF.

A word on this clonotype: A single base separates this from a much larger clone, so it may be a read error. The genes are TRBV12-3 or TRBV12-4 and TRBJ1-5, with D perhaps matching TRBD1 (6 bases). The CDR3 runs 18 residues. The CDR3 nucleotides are TGTGCCAACAGTCTGACCGGGACACTAGGATTAAAGAATCAGCCCCAGCATTTT. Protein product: CANSLTGTLGLKNQPQHF.

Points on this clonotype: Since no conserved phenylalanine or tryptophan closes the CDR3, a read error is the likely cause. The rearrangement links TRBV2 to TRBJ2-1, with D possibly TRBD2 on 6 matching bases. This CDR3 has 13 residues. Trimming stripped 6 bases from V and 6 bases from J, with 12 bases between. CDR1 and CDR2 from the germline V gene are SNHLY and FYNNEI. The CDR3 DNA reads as TGTGCCAGCAGGGGGGGAGAGTTCAATGAGCAGTTCCTC. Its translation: CASRGGEFNEQFL.

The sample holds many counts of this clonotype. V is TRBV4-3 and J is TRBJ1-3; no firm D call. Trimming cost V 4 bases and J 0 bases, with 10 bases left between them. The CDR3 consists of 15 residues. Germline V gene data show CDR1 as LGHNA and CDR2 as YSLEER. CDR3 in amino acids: CASSRGVASGNTIYF. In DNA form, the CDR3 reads TGCGCCAGCAGCCGCGGAGTGGCCTCTGGAAACACCATATATTTT.

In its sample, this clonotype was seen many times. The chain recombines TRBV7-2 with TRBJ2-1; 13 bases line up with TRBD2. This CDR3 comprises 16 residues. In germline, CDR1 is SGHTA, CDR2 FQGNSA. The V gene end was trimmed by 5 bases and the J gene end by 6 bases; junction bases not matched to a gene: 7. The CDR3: CASSRLAGGPGNEQFF. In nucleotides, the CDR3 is TGTGCCAGCAGCCGACTAGCGGGGGGCCCCGGCAATGAGCAGTTCTTC.

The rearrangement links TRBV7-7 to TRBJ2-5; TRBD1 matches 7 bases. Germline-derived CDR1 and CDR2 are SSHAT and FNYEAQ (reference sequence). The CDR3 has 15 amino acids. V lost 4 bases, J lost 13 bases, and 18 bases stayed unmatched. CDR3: CASSSVSRTGQKTYF. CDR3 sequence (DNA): TGTGCCAGCAGCTCCGTCAGCCGGACAGGACAAAAGACGTACTTC.

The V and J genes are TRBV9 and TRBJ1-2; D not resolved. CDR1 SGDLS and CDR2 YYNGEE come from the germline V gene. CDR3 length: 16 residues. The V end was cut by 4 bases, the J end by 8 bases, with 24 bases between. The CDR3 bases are TGTGCCAGCAGCCCGCGACTAGCGGAGATAGGTAGGGGCTACACCTTC. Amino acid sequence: CASSPRLAEIGRGYTF.

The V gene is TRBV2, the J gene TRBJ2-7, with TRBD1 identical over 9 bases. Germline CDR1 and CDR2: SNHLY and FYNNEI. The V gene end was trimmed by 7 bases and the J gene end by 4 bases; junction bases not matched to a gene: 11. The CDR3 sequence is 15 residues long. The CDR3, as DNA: TGTGCCAGCATTCAGGGGGCGGGACAGGGATACGAGCAGTACTTC. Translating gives CASIQGAGQGYEQYF.

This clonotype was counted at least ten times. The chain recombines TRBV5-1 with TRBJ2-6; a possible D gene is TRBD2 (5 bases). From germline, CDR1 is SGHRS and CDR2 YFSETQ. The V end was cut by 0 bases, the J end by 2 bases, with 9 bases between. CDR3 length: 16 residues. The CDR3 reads CASSLATGAGANVLTF. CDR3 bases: TGCGCCAGCAGCTTGGCCACCGGGGCTGGGGCCAACGTCCTGACTTTC.

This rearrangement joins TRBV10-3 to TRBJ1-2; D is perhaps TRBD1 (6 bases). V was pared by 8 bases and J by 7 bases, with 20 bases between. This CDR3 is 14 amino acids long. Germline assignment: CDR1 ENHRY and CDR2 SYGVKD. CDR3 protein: CAIPGARKFSGYTF. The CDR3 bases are TGTGCCATCCCAGGGGCCCGAAAATTTAGTGGCTACACCTTC.

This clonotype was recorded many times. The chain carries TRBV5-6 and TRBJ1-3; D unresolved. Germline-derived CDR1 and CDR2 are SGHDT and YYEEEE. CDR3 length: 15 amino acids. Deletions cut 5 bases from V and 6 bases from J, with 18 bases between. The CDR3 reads CASSMEVGGSNTIYF. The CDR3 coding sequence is TGTGCCAGCAGTATGGAGGTCGGAGGGTCAAACACCATATATTTT. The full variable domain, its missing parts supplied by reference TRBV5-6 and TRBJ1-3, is DAGVTQSPTHLIKTRGQQVTLRCSPKSGHDTVSWYQQALGQGPQFIFQYYEEEERQRGNFPDRFSGHQFPNYSSELNVNALLLGDSALYLCASSMEVGGSNTIYFGEGSWLTVV.

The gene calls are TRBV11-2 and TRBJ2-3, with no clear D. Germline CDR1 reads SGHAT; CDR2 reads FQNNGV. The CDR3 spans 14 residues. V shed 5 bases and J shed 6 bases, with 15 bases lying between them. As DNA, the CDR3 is TGTGCCAGCAGCCTACACAGAGCCAGCGATACGCAGTATTTT. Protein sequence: CASSLHRASDTQYF.

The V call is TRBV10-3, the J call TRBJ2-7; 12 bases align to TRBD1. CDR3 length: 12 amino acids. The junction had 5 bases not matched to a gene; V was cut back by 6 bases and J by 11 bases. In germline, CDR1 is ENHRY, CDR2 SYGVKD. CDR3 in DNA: TGTGCCATCAGGGGGGACAGGGGGCCGGAGTACTTC. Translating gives CAIRGDRGPEYF.